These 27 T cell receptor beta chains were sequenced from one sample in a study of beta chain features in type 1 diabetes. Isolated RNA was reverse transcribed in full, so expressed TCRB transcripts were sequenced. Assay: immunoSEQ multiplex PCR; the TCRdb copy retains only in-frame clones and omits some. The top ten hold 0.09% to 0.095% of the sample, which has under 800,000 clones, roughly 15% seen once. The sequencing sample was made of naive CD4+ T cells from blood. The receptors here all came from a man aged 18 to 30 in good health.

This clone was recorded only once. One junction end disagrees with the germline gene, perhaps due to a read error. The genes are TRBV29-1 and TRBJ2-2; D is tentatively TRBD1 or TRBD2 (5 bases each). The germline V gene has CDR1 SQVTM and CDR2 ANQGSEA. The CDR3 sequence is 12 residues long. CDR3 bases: TGCAGCGTTGAACGACAGTTCACCGGGGAGCTGTTT. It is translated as CSVERQFTGELF.

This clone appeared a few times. In DNA, the CDR3 is TGCGCCAGCAGCTTCGGGACCTTGGACTATGGCTACACCTTC. Residues: CASSFGTLDYGYTF. The chain links TRBV5-1 to TRBJ1-2, with D tentatively TRBD1 (5 bases). V was shortened by 2 bases and J by 3 bases, with 11 bases between the two germline ends. The germline gives CDR1 SGHRS, CDR2 YFSETQ. The CDR3 runs to 14 residues.

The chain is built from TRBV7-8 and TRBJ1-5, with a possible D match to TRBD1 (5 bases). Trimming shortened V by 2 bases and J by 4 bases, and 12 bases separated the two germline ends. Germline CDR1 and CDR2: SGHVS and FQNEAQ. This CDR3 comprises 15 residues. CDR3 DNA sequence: TGTGCCAGCAGCTTAAGTATGACAGCGAATCAGCCCCAGCATTTT. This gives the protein CASSLSMTANQPQHF.

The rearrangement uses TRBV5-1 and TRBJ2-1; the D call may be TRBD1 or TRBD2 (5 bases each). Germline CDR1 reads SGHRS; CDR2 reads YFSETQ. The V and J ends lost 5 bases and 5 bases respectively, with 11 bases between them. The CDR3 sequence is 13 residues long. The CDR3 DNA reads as TGCGCCAGCAGACGGGGCAGGAACAATGAGCAGTTCTTC. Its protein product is CASRRGRNNEQFF.

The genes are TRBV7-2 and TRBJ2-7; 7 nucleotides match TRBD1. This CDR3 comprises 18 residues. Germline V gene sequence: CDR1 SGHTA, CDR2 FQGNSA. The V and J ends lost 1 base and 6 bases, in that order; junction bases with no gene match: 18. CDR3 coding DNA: TGTGCCAGCAGCTTAGAACAGCCGGATCCAGGGGGATCGGCCGAGCAGTACTTC. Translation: CASSLEQPDPGGSAEQYF.

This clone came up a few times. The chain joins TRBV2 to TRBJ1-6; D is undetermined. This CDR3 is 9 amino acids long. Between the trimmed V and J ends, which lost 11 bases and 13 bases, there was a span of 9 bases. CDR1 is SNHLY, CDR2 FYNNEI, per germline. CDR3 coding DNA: TGTGCCGTTAGCCCCCCCCTCCACTTT. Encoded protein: CAVSPPLHF.

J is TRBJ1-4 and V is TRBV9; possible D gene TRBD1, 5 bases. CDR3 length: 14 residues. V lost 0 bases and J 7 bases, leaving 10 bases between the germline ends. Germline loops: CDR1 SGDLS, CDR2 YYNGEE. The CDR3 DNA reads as TGTGCCAGCAGCGTAGTAGGGGTCGGTGAAAAACTGTTTTTT. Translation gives CASSVVGVGEKLFF.

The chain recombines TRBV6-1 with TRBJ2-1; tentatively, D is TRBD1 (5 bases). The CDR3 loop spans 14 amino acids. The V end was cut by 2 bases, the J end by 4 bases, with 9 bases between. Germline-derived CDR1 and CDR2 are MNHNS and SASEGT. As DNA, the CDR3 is TGTGCCAGCAGTGAATGGGCAGGGTACAATGAGCAGTTCTTC. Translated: CASSEWAGYNEQFF.

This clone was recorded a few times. The CDR3 DNA reads TGTGCCAGCAGACTGTCCGGGAGCTACGAGCAGTACTTC. It is translated as CASRLSGSYEQYF. V and J are TRBV27 and TRBJ2-7; D is possibly TRBD2 (6 bases). V was clipped by 6 bases and J by 3 bases, with 12 bases between them. CDR3 size: 13 residues. The germline V gene encodes CDR1 MNHEY and CDR2 SMNVEV (reference sequence).

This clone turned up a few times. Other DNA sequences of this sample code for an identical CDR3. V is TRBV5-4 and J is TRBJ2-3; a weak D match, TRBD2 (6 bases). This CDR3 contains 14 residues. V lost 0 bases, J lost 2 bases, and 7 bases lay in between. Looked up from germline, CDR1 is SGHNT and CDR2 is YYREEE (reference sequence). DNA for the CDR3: TGTGCCAGCAGCTTGGTAGCGGACACAGATACGCAGTATTTT. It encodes CASSLVADTDTQYF. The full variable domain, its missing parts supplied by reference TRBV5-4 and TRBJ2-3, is ETGVTQSPTHLIKTRGQQVTLRCSSQSGHNTVSWYQQALGQGPQFIFQYYREEENGRGNFPPRFSGLQFPNYSSELNVNALELDDSALYLCASSLVADTDTQYFGPGTRLTVL.

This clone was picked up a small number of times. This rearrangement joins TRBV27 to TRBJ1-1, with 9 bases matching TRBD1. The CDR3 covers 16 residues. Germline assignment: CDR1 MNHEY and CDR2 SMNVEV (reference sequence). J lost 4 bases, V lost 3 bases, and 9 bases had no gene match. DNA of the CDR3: TGTGCCAGCAGTTTCTGGAGGGACAGGGCTAGCACTGAAGCTTTCTTT. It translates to CASSFWRDRASTEAFF.

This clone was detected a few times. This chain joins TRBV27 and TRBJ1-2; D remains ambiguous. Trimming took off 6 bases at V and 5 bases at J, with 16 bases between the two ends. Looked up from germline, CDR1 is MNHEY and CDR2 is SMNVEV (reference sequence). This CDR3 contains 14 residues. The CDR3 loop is CASRGGFPEYGYTF. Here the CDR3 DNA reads TGTGCCAGCAGGGGTGGATTCCCCGAATATGGCTACACCTTC.

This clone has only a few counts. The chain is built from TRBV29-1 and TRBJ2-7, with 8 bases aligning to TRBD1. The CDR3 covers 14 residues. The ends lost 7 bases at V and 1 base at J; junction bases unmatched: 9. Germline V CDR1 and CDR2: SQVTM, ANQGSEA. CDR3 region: CSAQSDRASYEQYF. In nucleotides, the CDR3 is TGCAGCGCTCAATCGGACAGGGCTTCCTACGAGCAGTACTTC.

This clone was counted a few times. CDR3 loop: CASSQDPGLAEYEQYF. The CDR3 nucleotides read TGCGCCAGCAGCCAAGATCCGGGCCTAGCGGAGTACGAGCAGTACTTC. The V and J genes are TRBV4-1 and TRBJ2-7; 7 nucleotides line up with TRBD2. With V trimmed by 0 bases and J by 4 bases, 9 bases remained unmatched. Germline CDR1 is MGHRA and CDR2 is YSYEKL. The CDR3 has 16 residues.

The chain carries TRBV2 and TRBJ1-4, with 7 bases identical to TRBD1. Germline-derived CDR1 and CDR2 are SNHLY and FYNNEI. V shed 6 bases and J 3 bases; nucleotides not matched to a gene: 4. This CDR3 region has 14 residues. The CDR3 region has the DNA TGTGCCAGCAGAGACAGGGAGTCTAATGAAAAACTGTTTTTT. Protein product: CASRDRESNEKLFF.

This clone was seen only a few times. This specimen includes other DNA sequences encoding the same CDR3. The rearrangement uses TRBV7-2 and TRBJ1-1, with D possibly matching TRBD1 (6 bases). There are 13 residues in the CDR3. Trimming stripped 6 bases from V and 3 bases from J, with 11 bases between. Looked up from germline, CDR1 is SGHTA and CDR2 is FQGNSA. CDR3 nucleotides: TGTGCCAGCAGTTTGAGGGGGGACACTGAAGCTTTCTTT. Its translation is CASSLRGDTEAFF.

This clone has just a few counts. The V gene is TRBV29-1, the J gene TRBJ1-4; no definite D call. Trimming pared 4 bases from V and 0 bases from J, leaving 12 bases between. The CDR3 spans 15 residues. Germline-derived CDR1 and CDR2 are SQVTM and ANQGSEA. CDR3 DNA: TGCAGCGTTGCGGGGTTTACCGCAACTAATGAAAAACTGTTTTTT. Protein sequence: CSVAGFTATNEKLFF.

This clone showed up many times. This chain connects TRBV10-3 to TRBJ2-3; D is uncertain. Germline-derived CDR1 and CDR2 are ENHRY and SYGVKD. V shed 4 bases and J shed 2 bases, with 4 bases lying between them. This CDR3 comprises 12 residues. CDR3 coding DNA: TGTGCCATCAGTGGGGACACAGATACGCAGTATTTT. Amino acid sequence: CAISGDTDTQYF.

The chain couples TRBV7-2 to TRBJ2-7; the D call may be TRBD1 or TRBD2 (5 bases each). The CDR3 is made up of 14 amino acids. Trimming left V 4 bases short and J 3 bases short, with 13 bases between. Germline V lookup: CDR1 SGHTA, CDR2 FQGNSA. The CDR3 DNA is TGTGCCAGCAGCTGGGCCCGGGACGGCTACGAGCAGTACTTC. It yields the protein CASSWARDGYEQYF.

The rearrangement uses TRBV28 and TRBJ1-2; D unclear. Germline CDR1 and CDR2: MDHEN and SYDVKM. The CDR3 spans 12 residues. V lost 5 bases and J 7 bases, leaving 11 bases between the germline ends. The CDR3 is CASSPPKGGYTF. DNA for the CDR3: TGTGCCAGCAGTCCCCCCAAGGGTGGCTACACCTTC.

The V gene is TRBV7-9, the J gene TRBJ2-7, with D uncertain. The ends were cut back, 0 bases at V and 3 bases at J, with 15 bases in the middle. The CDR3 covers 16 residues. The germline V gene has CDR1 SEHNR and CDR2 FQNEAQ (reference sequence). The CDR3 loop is CASSLAPTLGNYEQYF. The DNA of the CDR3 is TGTGCCAGCAGCTTAGCCCCAACTCTGGGGAACTACGAGCAGTACTTC.

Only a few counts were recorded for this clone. The CDR3 here is CASSLPEWYQETQYF. In DNA, the CDR3 is TGTGCCAGCAGCTTACCGGAATGGTACCAAGAGACCCAGTACTTC. The chain recombines TRBV7-2 with TRBJ2-5, with D unclear. Trimming removed 2 bases from V and 0 bases from J, with 10 bases in between. The germline CDR1 and CDR2 sequences are SGHTA and FQGNSA. The CDR3 length is 15 residues.

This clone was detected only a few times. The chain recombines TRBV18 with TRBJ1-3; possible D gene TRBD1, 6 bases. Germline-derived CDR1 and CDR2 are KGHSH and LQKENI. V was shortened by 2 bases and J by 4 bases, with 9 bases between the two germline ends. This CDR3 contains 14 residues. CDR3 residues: CASSPGQTGNTIYF. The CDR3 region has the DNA TGTGCCAGCTCACCAGGACAGACCGGAAACACCATATATTTT. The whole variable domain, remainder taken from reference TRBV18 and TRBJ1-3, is NAGVMQNPRHLVRRRGQEARLRCSPMKGHSHVYWYRQLPEEGLKFMVYLQKENIIDESGMPKERFSAEFPKEGPSILRIQQVVRGDSAAYFCASSPGQTGNTIYFGEGSWLTVV.

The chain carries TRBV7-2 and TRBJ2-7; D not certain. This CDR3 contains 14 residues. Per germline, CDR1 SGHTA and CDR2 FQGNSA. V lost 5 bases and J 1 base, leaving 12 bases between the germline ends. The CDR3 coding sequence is TGTGCCAGCAGCAAGGAGTCCGGTTCCTACGAGCAGTACTTC. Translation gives CASSKESGSYEQYF.

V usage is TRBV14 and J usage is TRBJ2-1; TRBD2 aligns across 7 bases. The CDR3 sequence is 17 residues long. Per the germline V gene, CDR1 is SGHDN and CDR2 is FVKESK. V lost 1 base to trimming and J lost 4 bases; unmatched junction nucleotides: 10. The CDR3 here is CASSQVGLADLYNEQFF. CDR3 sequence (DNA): TGTGCCAGCAGCCAAGTAGGCCTAGCGGATTTATACAATGAGCAGTTCTTC.

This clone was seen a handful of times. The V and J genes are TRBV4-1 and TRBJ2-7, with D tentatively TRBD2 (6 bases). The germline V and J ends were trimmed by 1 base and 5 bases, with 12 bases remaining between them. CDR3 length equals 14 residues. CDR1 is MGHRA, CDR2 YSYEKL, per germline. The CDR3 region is CASSQAALAHEQYF. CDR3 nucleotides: TGCGCCAGCAGCCAAGCGGCACTAGCCCACGAGCAGTACTTC.

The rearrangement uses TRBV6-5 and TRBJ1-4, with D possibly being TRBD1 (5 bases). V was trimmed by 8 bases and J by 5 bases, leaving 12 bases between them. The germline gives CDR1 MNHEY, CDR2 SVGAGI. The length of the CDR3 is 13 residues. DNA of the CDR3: TGTGCCAGCGGGCACAGGTCGAATGAAAAACTGTTTTTT. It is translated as CASGHRSNEKLFF.